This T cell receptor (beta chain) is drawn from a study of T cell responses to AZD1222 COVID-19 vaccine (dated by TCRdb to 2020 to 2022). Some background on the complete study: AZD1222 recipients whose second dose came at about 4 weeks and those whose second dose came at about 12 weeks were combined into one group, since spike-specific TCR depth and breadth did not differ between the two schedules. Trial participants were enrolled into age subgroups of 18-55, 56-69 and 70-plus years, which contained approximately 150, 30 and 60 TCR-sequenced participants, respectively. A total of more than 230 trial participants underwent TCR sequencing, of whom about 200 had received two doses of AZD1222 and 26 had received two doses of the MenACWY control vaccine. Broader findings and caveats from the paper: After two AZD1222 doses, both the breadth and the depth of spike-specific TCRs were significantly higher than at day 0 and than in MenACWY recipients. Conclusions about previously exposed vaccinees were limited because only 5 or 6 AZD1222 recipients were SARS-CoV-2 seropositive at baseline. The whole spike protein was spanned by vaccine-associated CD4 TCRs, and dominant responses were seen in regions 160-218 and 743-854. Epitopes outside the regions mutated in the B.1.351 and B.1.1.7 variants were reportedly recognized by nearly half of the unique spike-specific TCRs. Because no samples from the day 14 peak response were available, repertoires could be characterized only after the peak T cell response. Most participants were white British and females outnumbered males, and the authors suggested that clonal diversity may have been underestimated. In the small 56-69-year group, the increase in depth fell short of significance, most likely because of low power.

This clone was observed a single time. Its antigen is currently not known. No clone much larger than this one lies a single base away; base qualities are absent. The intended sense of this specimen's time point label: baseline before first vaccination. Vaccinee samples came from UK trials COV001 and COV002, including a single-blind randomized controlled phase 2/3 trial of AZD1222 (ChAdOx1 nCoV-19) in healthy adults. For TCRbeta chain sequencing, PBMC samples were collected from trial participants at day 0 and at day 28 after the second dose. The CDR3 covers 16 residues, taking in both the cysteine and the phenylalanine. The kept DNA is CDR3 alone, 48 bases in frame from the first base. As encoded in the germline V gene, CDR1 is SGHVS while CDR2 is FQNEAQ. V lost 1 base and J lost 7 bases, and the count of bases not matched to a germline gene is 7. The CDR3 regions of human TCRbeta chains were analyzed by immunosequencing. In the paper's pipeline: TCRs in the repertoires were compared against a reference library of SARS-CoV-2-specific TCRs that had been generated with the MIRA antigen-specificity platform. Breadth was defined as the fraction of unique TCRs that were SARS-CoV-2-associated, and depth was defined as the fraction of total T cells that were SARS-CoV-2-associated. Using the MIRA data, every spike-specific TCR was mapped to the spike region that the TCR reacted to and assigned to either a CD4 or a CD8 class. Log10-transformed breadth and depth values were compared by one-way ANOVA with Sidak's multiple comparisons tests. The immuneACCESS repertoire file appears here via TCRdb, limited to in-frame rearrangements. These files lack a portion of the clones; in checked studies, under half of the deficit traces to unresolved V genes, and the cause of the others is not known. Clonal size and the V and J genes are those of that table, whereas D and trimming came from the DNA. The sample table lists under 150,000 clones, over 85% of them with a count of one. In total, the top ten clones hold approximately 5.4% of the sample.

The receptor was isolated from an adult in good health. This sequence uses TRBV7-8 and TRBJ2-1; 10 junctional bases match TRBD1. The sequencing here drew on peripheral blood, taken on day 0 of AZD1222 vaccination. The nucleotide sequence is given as TGTGCCAGCAGCTTAGGGGGGACAGGGGTCACGAATGAGCAGTTCTTC. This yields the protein CASSLGGTGVTNEQFF.